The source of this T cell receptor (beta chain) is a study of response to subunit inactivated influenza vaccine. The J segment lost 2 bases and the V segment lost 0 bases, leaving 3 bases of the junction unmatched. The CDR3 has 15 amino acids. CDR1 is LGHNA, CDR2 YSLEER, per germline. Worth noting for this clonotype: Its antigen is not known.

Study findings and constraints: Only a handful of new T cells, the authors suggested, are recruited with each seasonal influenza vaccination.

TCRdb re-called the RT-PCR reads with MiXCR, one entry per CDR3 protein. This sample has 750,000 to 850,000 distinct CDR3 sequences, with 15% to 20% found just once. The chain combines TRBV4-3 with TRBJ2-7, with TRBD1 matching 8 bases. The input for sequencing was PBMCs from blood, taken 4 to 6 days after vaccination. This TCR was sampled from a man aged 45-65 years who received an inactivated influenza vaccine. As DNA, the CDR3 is TGCGCCAGCAGCCAAGATCAGGGGGCCCCCTACGAGCAGTACTTC. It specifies CASSQDQGAPYEQYF.